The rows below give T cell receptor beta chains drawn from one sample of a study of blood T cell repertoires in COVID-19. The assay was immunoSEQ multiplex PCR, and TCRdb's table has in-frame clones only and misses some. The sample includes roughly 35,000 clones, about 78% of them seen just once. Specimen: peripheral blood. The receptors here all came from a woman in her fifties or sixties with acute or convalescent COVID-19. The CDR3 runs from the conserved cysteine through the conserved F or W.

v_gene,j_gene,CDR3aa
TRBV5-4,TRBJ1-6,CASSLASGGNSPLHF
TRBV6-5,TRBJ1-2,CASSSGGDGYTF
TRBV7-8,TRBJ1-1,CASSPFTARDMNTEAFF
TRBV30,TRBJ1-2,CAWSTGYGYTF
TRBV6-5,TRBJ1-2,CASSKTGRKDGYTF
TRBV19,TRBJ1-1,CASIRDREGGTEAFF
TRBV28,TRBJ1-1,CASSPGSGYTEAFF
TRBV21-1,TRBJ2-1,CASSKGAQGAGNEQFF
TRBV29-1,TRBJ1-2,CSFRETGWGGYTF
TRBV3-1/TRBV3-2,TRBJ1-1,CASSQRVFTEAFF
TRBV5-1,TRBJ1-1,CASRSGGVNTEAFF
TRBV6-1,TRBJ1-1,CASSDRQHPSEAFF
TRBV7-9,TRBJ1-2,CASSVYRDGYTF
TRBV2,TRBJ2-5,CASSPGRGSLETQYF
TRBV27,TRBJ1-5,CASSPGGGGGQPQHF
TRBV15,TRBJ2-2,CATSRGEPGELFF
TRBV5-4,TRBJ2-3,CASSLLTGGSADTQYF